The present entry profiles one TCR beta chain with its context. It lacks a known antigen. No qualities accompany the bases; no much larger clone lies one base away. The data originate from a study of cytomegalovirus exposure and HLA in healthy donors (dated by TCRdb to the late 2010s). In terms of the full investigation: According to an earlier analysis of 550 to 700 of the donors, about 179 million T cells yielded over 90 million unique TCR beta sequences and 250 to 350 Gb of sequence data. Around 320 gigabases of sequencing data and tens of millions of unique TCR sequences were included in an early release covering 500 to 750 HLA-typed donors. Of the approximately 400 genotyped donors, less than 90% were placed in the genetic ancestry cluster associated with self-reported Caucasian donors. The study aimed to test whether cataloging public T cell receptors could reveal signatures of past pathogen exposure. The study used immunosequencing to profile the T cell repertoires of more than 650 subjects and linked those repertoires to cytomegalovirus serostatus. Along with the approximately 620-subject first cohort, a separate validation cohort of over a hundred different subjects was used. To predict cytomegalovirus infection status, the study combined high-throughput TCR immunosequencing, statistical association of individual TCRs with disease status, and machine learning. To study patterns of TCR occurrence, a later analysis re-analyzed previously published TCR beta repertoires from 600 to 750 donors and added high-resolution HLA genotyping. In the later analysis, no new phenotypic data were used to find candidate immune exposures; instead, reliance was placed on TCR beta sequences and their occurrence across donors. In an earlier analysis of roughly 600 of the donors, high-throughput TCR beta sequencing was used to judge whether each TCR beta V gene segment behaved as functional or pseudogenic. Donor age, sex, ethnicity and CMV serostatus were compiled alongside the repertoire data. In a later genetic analysis, genome-wide SNP genotypes for about three fifths of the roughly 670 donors were used, and that subset was treated as a discovery cohort. All discovery cohort repertoires had been generated using a single sequencing platform. HLA typing covered class I and class II loci at four-digit resolution. The number of typed donors differed by locus: about 620-640 for A, B, C, DRB1 and DQB1; approximately 530 for DQA1; approximately 600 for DPA1; and around 470 for DPB1. Five DR-DQ haplotypes were handled as single units for association and clustering because linkage in the cohort was strong. Among about 370 genotyped donors of the cohort, an average of around 250,000 unique TCR beta nucleotide sequences was sequenced per donor, of which about 20% were non-productive.

The cysteine opens and the phenylalanine closes a CDR3 of 13 amino acids. Just the 39-base CDR3 DNA is kept, in frame starting at base 1. CDR1 LNHDA and CDR2 SQIVND were looked up in the germline V gene (reference sequence). Germline trimming: 10 bases from V, 2 bases from J; junction bases outside gene matches: 3. The cohort consisted of some 730 healthy bone marrow donors. At the time of sampling, all cohort members were nominally healthy, though unrecorded immune exposures were likely present. CMV serostatus was positive for more than 250 and negative for about 50% of the roughly 670 cohort members, and was not recorded for this donor. Each donor provided a peripheral blood sample, and peripheral blood mononuclear cells were used for TCR beta sequencing. The Qiagen DNeasy Blood Extraction Kit was used to extract genomic DNA from the blood cell samples. The library was made by the immunoSEQ multiplex PCR assay. For the multiplex PCR, a mixture combining 60 forward primers for TCR Vbeta segments and 13 reverse primers for TCR Jbeta segments was used. The CDR3 region of rearranged TCR beta genes was amplified from genomic DNA by a multiplex PCR assay. Amplified TCR beta libraries were sequenced as 87-base-pair reads on the Illumina HiSeq System. The paper's processing steps were these. In a later analysis, tens of millions of unique TCR beta chains were counted across the 500 to 850 repertoires, and roughly 11 million of these chains were shared by at least two donors. Raw reads were error-corrected and collapsed into unique sequences by a nearest-neighbor algorithm in which closely related sequences were merged to remove PCR and sequencing errors. CDR3 sequences were aligned to IMGT reference sequences to assign V, D and J gene segments. For a sequence to be retained, at least a six-nucleotide match to both a V gene segment and a J gene segment was required. A rearrangement was called productive if the CDR3 had no stop codons and remained in frame with V and J, and every other rearrangement was called non-productive. Following IMGT convention, CDR3 was defined as the stretch from the second conserved V-encoded cysteine to the conserved J-encoded phenylalanine. Sequences without an unambiguous match to a single V gene segment were excluded from the earlier analysis of 450 to 750 of the donors. In an earlier analysis of approximately 500 of the donors, a V segment was called functional when productive rearrangements were above 56.7%, and segregating when the standard deviation between donors exceeded 5%. A statistical classification framework was developed to diagnose cytomegalovirus status using the catalog of TCR beta chain sequences. V and J gene assignment, in a later analysis, came from comparing TCR nucleotide sequences with IMGT/GENE-DB human TR gene sequences. In a later analysis, CDR3 sequences and most-parsimonious VDJ recombination scenarios were assigned using the TCRdist pipeline. A later analysis defined each TCR beta chain by its CDR3 amino acid sequence plus V-gene family, and excluded reads lacking a unique V-gene family. In a later analysis, a few hundred highly shared, low-generation-probability nucleotide sequences were removed to address suspected cross-contamination and a sequencing artifact. For each public chain, a later analysis derived a clonal expansion index from normalized ranks of inferred template counts within each repertoire. A later analysis computed generation probabilities with a VDJ recombination model fitted to out-of-frame rearrangements, and checked the results against IGoR. A later analysis scored TCR-TCR, TCR-HLA and TCR-CMV co-occurrence with hypergeometric tests, applying a repertoire-size bias correction to TCR pairs. To estimate false discovery rates, a later analysis permuted the HLA or CMV assignments 20 times. In a later analysis, co-occurring TCRs were grouped with DBSCAN, and TCRdist sequence similarity was added when clustering was performed within HLA-allele-positive subsets. Co-occurrence clustering excluded repertoires with fewer than 30,000 or more than 120,000 public chains, plus five with anomalous nucleotide sharing. As stored in TCRdb, this immuneACCESS dataset retains in-frame rearrangements with V and J assigned. A fraction of the clones does not appear; measured against another copy, unresolved V genes explain less than half of the discrepancy, and the remainder lacks a known reason. V and J calls plus clone size are reproduced from that table; the DNA served to infer D and trimming. This sample is represented by 40,000 to 45,000 clones; around 64% of them were singletons. The ten largest make up about 8.7% of the sample.

Broader findings and caveats from the paper: In a later analysis, some 18,000 TCR beta sequences were associated with specific HLA alleles at a false discovery rate of 0.05. In a later analysis, HLA-associated TCR beta chains showed more clonal expansion and lower generation probabilities than non-associated chains that were equally common. A further reported finding was that TCR beta sequences accurately predicted the HLA-A and HLA-B alleles for most subjects in the first cohort. Most CMV-associated TCR beta chains appeared to be HLA-restricted in a later analysis, and the HLA associations seemed to be driven largely by CMV exposure. Because HLA typing was missing for some donors at each locus, association tests included only the typed subset. In vitro tests confirmed that three of the cytomegalovirus-associated TCR beta chains recognize cytomegalovirus antigens. The study listed 150 to 200 TCR beta chains as associated with cytomegalovirus. The only immune exposure information available for the cohort was CMV serostatus. Broadly in line with IMGT annotations, most TCR beta V segments showed up in productive rearrangements about 87% or about 30% of the time in an earlier analysis of some 590 of the donors. In a later genetic analysis, a missense DCLRE1C variant was associated with V-gene and J-gene trimming of TCR beta chains, and the association was replicated in an independent cohort. Because the 87-base-pair reads could not distinguish some IMGT-functional V segments, including TRBV6-2 and TRBV6-3, those segments were excluded. Roughly uniform sequencing depth across donors was assumed in presence/absence analyses, although this assumption may not hold. It was suggested by the authors that the approach could potentially be generalized to other disease states and immunological phenotypes. Linkage disequilibrium might explain the correlated functional status among segregating V segments, but an unknown experimental factor could not be ruled out. A later genetic analysis reported fewer N-insertions in productive TCRs among donors in an Asian-associated ancestry cluster than the approximately 670-donor mean. When HLA alleles, especially DR and DQ, strongly co-occurred, attributing TCR associations to individual alleles was difficult. A cluster of highly shared sequence variants was judged likely to represent a technical artifact of the sequencing pipeline. The classifier was reported to diagnose cytomegalovirus status with high specificity and sensitivity in both the original and validation cohorts. The cohort was sequenced for TCR beta chains only, and without alpha or paired-chain data the features that could be detected were limited. The earlier analysis of 587 of the donors excluded approximately 17 rarely observed V segments, including chromosome 9 orphons, because counts were too low. According to a later analysis, TCR association rates differed among HLA loci, with DRB1 alleles showing the most associated TCRs and HLA-C alleles showing the fewest. Several of the top co-occurrence clusters appeared to be linked to parvovirus B19, influenza, CMV and Epstein-Barr virus, according to a later analysis. Across donors, most TCR sequences were observed very rarely, whereas some public TCRs were present in many individuals.

What was sequenced was PBMCs. The rearrangement combines TRBV19 with TRBJ1-3; a stretch of 9 junction bases matches TRBD1. The sequence derives from a human donor in good health. The CDR3 sequence is CAIGTGTGNTIYF. At the DNA level, the sequence is TGTGCCATCGGGACAGGGACTGGAAACACCATATATTTT.